This T cell receptor beta chain was obtained from a study of T cells in women clearing cervical HPV infection. Study background: Controls' single incident HPV16 infection cleared within 12 months without precancer. HLA type stays a possible confounder, typing being limited.

Study findings and constraints: CIN3+ cases had significantly higher TCR richness than controls; evenness did not differ. Each sample's T-cell count was unknown, possibly confounding richness.

To note about this clone: Its target is unknown. With the read ending 3 residues before the CDR3 end, the germline J gene is used to fill in that end.

CDR1 is SQVTM and CDR2 is ANQGSEA in the germline V gene. The CDR3 loop spans 16 amino acids. The ends were cut back, 6 bases at V and 0 bases at J, with 18 bases in the middle. Sequencing used immunoSEQ multiplex PCR; TCRdb keeps in-frame clones, though not all of them. The sample has tens of thousands of clones. The chain links TRBV29-1 to TRBJ2-1, with a tentative D call TRBD2 (6 bases). This TCR was recovered from a woman between 18 and 75 years old with a cervical HPV16 infection that either progressed to CIN3+ or cleared (not recorded which). Material for sequencing was blood buffy coat. The sequenced CDR3 bases are TGCAGCGTCGAATTGGGACTCTCAAGCTCCTACAATGAG. It is translated as CSVELGLSSSYNE. The CDR3 in its entirety is CSVELGLSSSYNEQFF.